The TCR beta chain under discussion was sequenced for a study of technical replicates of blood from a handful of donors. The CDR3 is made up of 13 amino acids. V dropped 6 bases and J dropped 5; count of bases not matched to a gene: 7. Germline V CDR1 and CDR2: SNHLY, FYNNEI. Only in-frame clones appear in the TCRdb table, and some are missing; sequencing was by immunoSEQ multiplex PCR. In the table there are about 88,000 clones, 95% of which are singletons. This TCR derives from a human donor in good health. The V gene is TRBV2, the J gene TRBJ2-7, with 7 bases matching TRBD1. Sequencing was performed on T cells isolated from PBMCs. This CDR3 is CASRTTGAHEQYF. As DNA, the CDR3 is TGTGCCAGCAGGACAACAGGGGCCCACGAGCAGTACTTC.